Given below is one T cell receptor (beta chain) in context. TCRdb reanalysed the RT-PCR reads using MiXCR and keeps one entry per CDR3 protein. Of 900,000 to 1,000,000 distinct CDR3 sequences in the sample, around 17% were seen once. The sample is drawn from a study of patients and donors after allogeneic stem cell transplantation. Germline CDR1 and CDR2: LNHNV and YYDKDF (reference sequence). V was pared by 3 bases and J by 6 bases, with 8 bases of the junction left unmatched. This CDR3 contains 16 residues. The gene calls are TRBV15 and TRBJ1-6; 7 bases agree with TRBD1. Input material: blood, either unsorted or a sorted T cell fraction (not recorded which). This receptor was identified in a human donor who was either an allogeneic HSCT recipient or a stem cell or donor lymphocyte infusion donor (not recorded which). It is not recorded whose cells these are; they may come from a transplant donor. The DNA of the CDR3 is TGTGCCACCAGCAGCCACACCGGGACAGTTAATTCACCCCTCCACTTT. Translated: CATSSHTGTVNSPLHF.